The 6 T cell receptor beta chains presented below share a single source sample, sequenced in a study of T-cell reconstitution after alpha-beta-depleted transplantation in children. Unique molecular identifiers were used to barcode this TCRbeta library. TCRdb reprocessed the PCR reads with MiXCR, giving one entry per CDR3 protein. The sample consists of about 500,000 distinct CDR3 sequences, over 10% of them appearing once. The source material was PBMCs, mostly from graft donor cells, sampled 180 days after TCRalphabeta/CD19-depleted stem cell transplant. The source of these receptors is a female patient aged 2-9 years who had a stem cell transplant for aplastic anemia, so the T cells may come from the graft donor.

V and J are TRBV7-6 and TRBJ2-5, with D possibly being TRBD1 or TRBD2 (6 bases each). CDR3 length: 16 amino acids. Trimming left V 5 bases short and J 2 bases short, with 18 bases between. Germline V gene lookup returns CDR1 SGHVS and CDR2 FNYEAQ. Written as DNA, the CDR3 is TGTGCCAGCAGCCGACGGAGGGGGGAAGGTCAAGAGACCCAGTACTTC. Protein sequence: CASSRRRGEGQETQYF.

This clonotype has a count of ten or more. The chain combines TRBV4-2 with TRBJ2-2; D is undetermined. From germline, CDR1 is LGHNA and CDR2 YNFKEQ. V was clipped by 1 base and J by 3 bases, with 6 bases between them. CDR3 length: 14 residues. CDR3 amino acids: CASSQGQDTGELFF. Here the CDR3 DNA reads TGTGCCAGCAGCCAAGGGCAGGACACCGGGGAGCTGTTTTTT.

A few counts support this clonotype. The chain carries TRBV2 and TRBJ2-7; D call uncertain. Germline CDR1 and CDR2: SNHLY and FYNNEI. The germline V and J ends were trimmed by 4 bases and 2 bases, with 12 bases remaining between them. This CDR3 has 14 amino acids. CDR3 residues: CASSARRQTYEQYV. CDR3 in DNA: TGTGCCAGCAGTGCAAGACGGCAAACCTACGAGCAGTACGTC.

This clonotype has a single count. This chain uses TRBV12-3 or TRBV12-4 with TRBJ1-4; maybe TRBD1 (5 bases). The V and J ends lost 2 bases and 3 bases respectively, with 19 bases between them. The CDR3 covers 18 residues. CDR3 DNA: TGTGCCAGCAGTTTAAGGGGACTGGGGAACGTGGCTAATGAAAAACTGTTTTTT. It specifies CASSLRGLGNVANEKLFF.

This clonotype occurred many times. J is TRBJ2-3 and V is TRBV7-2; unclear D gene. Germline values: CDR1 SGHTA, CDR2 FQGNSA. V dropped 6 bases and J dropped 6 bases, with 7 bases sitting between them. The CDR3 sequence is 11 residues long. The CDR3 reads CASSLLDTQYF. The CDR3 bases are TGTGCCAGCAGTTTACTTGATACGCAGTATTTT.

This clonotype turned up a few times. The J gene is TRBJ2-1, the V gene TRBV9; TRBD2 agrees at 7 bases. The CDR3 runs 15 residues. Germline values: CDR1 SGDLS, CDR2 YYNGEE. Trimming removed 0 bases from V and 7 bases from J; junction bases left unmatched: 7. The CDR3 DNA sequence: TGTGCCAGCAGCGTAGGGGTCGGGAGGTTGAATGAGCAGTTCTTC. This sequence encodes CASSVGVGRLNEQFF. The variable domain in full, with the rest retrieved from reference TRBV9 and TRBJ2-1, is DSGVTQTPKHLITATGQRVTLRCSPRSGDLSVYWYQQSLDQGLQFLIQYYNGEERAKGNILERFSAQQFPDLHSELNLSSLELGDSALYFCASSVGVGRLNEQFFGPGTRLTVL.